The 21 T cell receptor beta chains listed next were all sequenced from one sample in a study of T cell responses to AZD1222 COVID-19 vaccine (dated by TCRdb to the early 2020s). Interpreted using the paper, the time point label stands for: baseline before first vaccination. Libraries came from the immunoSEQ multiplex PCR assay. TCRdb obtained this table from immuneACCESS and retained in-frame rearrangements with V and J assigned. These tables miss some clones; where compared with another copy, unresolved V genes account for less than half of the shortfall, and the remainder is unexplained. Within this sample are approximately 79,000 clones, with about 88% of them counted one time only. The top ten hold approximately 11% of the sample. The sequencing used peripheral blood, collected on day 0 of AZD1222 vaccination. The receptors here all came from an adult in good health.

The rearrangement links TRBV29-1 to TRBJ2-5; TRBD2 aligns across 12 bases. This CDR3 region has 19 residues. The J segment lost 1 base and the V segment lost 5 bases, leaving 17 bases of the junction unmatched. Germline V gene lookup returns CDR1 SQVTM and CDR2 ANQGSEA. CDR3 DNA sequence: TGCAGCGTTACCCTAGGTGGGCTAGCGGGGGGGCTAATCCAAGAGACCCAGTACTTC. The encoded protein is CSVTLGGLAGGLIQETQYF. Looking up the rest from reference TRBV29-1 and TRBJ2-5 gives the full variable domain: SAVISQKPSRDICQRGTSLTIQCQVDSQVTMMFWYRQQPGQSLTLIATANQGSEATYESGFVIDKFPISRPNLTFSTLTVSNMSPEDSSIYLCSVTLGGLAGGLIQETQYFGPGTRLLVL.

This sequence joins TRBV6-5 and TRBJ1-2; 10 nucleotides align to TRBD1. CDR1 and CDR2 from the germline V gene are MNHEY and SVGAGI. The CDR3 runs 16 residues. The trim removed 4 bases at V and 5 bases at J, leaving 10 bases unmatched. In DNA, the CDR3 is TGTGCCAGCAGTTCCCGGACAGGGGGAGTGGTGTATGGCTACACCTTC. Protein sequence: CASSSRTGGVVYGYTF.

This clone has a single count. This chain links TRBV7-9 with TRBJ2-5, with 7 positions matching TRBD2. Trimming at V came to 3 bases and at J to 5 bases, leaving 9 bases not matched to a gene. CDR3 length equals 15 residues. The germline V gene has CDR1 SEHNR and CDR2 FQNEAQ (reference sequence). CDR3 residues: CASSFPRLAGETQYF. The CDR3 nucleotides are TGTGCCAGCAGCTTTCCCCGACTAGCCGGGGAGACCCAGTACTTC.

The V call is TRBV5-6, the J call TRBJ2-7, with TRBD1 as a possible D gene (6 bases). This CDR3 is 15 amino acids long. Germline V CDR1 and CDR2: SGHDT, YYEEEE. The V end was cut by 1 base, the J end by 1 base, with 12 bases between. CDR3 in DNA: TGTGCCAGCAGCTTGTTCAGGGGAAGGTCCTACGAGCAGTACTTC. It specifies CASSLFRGRSYEQYF.

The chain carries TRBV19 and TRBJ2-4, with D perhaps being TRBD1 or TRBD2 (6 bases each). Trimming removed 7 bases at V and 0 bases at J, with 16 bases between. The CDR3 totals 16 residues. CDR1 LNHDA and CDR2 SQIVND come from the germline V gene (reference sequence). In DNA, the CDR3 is TGTGCCAGTACCCGTCAGGGGACTCTAGCCAAAAACATTCAGTACTTC. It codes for CASTRQGTLAKNIQYF.

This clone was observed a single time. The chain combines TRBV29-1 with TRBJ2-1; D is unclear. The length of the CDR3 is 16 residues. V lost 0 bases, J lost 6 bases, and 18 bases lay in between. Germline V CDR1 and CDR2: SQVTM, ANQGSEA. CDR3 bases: TGCAGCGTTGAAGACCCCTTAGGTCGGAGAGGCAATGAGCAGTTCTTC. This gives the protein CSVEDPLGRRGNEQFF.

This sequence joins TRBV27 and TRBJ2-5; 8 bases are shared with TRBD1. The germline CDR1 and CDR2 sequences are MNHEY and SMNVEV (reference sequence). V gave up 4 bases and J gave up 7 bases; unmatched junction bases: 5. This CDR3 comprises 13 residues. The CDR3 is CASSYRGFGTQYF. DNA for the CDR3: TGTGCCAGCAGTTACAGGGGGTTTGGGACCCAGTACTTC.

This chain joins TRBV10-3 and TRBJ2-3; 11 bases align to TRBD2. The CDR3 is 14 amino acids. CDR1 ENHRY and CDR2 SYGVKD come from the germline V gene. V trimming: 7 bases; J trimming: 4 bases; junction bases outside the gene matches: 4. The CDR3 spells CAITRGLAADTQYF. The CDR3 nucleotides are TGTGCCATCACTCGGGGACTAGCGGCAGATACGCAGTATTTT.

CDR3 in amino acids: CASSVPTYNEQFF. In DNA form, the CDR3 reads TGTGCCAGCAGTGTGCCGACCTACAATGAGCAGTTCTTC. The chain employs TRBV28 and TRBJ2-1; D unresolved. The germline V gene encodes CDR1 MDHEN and CDR2 SYDVKM. The V and J ends lost 5 bases and 2 bases respectively, with 7 bases between them. CDR3 length equals 13 residues.

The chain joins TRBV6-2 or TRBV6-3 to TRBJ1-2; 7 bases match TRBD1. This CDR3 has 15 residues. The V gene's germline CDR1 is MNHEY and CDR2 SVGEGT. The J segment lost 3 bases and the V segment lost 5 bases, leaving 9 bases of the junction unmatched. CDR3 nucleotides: TGTGCCAGCAGTAGCGGAGGGGGCTTAGACTATGGCTACACCTTC. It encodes CASSSGGGLDYGYTF.

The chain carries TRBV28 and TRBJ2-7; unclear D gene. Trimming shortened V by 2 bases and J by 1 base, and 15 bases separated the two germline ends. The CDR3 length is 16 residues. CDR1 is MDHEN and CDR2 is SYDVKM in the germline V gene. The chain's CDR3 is CASSLNIAILSYEQYF. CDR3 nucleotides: TGTGCCAGCAGTTTAAACATAGCCATTCTATCCTACGAGCAGTACTTC.

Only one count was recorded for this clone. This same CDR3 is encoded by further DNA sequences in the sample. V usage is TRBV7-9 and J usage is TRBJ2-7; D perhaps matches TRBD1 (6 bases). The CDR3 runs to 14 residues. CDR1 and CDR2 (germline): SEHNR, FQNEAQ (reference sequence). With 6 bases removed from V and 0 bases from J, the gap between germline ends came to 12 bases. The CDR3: CASSSDRSSYEQYF. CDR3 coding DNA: TGTGCCAGCAGTTCCGACAGGAGCTCCTACGAGCAGTACTTC.

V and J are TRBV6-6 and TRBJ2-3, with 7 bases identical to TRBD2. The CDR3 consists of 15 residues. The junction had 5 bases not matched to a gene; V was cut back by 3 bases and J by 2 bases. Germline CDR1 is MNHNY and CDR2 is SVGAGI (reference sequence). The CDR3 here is CASSYQRGTTDTQYF. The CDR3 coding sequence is TGTGCCAGCAGTTATCAGCGGGGAACCACAGATACGCAGTATTTT.

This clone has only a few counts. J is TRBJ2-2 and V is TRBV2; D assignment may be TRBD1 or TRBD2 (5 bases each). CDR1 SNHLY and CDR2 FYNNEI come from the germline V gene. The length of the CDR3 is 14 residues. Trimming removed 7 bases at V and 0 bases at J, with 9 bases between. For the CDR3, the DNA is TGTGCCAGCAAAGAGGGGACGAACACCGGGGAGCTGTTTTTT. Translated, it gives CASKEGTNTGELFF.

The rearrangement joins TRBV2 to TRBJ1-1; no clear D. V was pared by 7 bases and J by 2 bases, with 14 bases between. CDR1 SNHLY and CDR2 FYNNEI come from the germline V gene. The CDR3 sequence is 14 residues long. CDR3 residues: CASTPLETNTEAFF. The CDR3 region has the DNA TGTGCCAGCACTCCCCTCGAGACCAACACTGAAGCTTTCTTT.

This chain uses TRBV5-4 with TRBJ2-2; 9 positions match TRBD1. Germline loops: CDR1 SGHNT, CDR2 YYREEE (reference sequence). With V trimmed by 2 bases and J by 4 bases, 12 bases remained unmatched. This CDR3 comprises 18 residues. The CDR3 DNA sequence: TGTGCCAGCAGCTTACCGGGACAGGGTACCGGCGGCACCGGGGAGCTGTTTTTT. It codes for CASSLPGQGTGGTGELFF. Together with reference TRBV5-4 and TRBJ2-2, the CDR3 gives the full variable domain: ETGVTQSPTHLIKTRGQQVTLRCSSQSGHNTVSWYQQALGQGPQFIFQYYREEENGRGNFPPRFSGLQFPNYSSELNVNALELDDSALYLCASSLPGQGTGGTGELFFGEGSRLTVL.

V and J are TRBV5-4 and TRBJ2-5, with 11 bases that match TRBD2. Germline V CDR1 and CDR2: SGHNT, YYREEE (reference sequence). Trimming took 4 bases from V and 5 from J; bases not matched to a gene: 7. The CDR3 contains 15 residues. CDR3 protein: CASSERLAGRETQYF. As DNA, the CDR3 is TGTGCCAGCAGCGAAAGACTAGCGGGGAGGGAGACCCAGTACTTC. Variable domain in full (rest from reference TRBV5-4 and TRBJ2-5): ETGVTQSPTHLIKTRGQQVTLRCSSQSGHNTVSWYQQALGQGPQFIFQYYREEENGRGNFPPRFSGLQFPNYSSELNVNALELDDSALYLCASSERLAGRETQYFGPGTRLLVL.

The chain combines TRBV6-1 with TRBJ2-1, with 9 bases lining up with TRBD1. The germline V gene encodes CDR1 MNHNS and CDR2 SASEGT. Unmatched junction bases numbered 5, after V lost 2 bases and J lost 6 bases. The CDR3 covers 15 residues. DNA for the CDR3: TGTGCCAGCAGTGAACGGGACAGGGACCTCAATGAGCAGTTCTTC. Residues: CASSERDRDLNEQFF.

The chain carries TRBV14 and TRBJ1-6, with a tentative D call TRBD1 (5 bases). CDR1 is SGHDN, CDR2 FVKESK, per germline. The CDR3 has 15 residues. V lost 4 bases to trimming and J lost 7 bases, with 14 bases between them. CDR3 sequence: CASSRRQLDNSPLHF. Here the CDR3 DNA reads TGTGCCAGCAGCCGGAGACAGCTTGACAATTCACCCCTCCACTTT.

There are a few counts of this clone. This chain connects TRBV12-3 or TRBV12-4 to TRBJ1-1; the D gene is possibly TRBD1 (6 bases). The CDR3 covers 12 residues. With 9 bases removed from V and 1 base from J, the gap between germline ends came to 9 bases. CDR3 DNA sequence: TGTGCCAGTTTAGGGGGGAACACTGAAGCTTTCTTT. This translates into CASLGGNTEAFF.

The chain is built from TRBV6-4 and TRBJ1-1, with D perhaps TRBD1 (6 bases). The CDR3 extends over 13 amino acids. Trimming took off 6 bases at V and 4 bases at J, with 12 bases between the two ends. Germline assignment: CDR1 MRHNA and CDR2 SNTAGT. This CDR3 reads CASSPQGITEAFF. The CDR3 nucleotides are TGTGCCAGCAGCCCTCAGGGGATCACTGAAGCTTTCTTT.